The sequence of this T cell receptor beta chain was determined in a study of T cells in women clearing cervical HPV infection. Study background: Case blood was drawn when the lesion was first found; control blood after infection became undetectable. Findings and caveats of the study: CIN3+ cases had significantly higher TCR repertoire richness than controls, but evenness did not differ.

In regard to this clone: No antigen is known for it. The read ends 3 residues before the CDR3 terminus; that terminus is restored from the germline J gene.

Assay used: immunoSEQ multiplex PCR; TCRdb lists only in-frame clones, some missing. Its clone listing holds under 40,000 clones. CDR1 and CDR2 from the germline V gene are ENHRY and SYGVKD. The CDR3 spans 16 residues. The sequenced sample was blood buffy coat. The origin of this receptor is a woman aged 18-70 years with a cervical HPV16 infection that either progressed to CIN3+ or cleared (not recorded which). V and J are TRBV10-3 and TRBJ1-2, with D unresolved. The DNA read from the CDR3 is TGTGCCATCAGTGAGTCGAACCCCGGGGTCTCCTACGAC. Translation gives CAISESNPGVSYD. The CDR3 in its entirety is CAISESNPGVSYDYTF.